This passage covers 31 T cell receptor beta chains from one sample sequenced in a study of T cells in Graves' hyperthyroidism and ophthalmopathy. It was RNA transcripts that yielded the amplified TCR beta CDR3 regions. HTBI primers were the set used in a first-round RT-PCR of the TCR CDR3. TCRdb reprocessed the multiplex PCR reads with MiXCR, giving one entry per CDR3 protein. The sample carries about 210,000 distinct CDR3 sequences, 15% to 20% recorded once. The sample comprised blood. Every receptor here comes from a man aged 35-49 years with Graves' hyperthyroidism.

This chain connects TRBV6-1 to TRBJ1-1, with D unresolved. V was shortened by 6 bases and J by 6 bases, with 11 bases between the two germline ends. Germline CDR1 MNHNS, CDR2 SASEGT. This CDR3 is 12 amino acids long. CDR3 sequence (DNA): TGTGCCAGCAGACCCTCCGGGGCTGAAGCTTTCTTT. It codes for CASRPSGAEAFF.

This clonotype occurred many times. The chain couples TRBV3-1 to TRBJ2-7; TRBD2 is a possible D gene (7 bases). CDR1 and CDR2 from the germline V gene are LGHDT and YNNKEL (reference sequence). This CDR3 comprises 16 residues. Trimming left V 0 bases short and J 3 bases short, with 15 bases between. The CDR3 region is CASSQDARGARYEQYF. The CDR3, as DNA: TGTGCCAGCAGCCAAGATGCTCGGGGGGCGCGCTACGAGCAGTACTTC.

There are a few counts of this clonotype. The V call is TRBV27, the J call TRBJ1-6; 7 bases align to TRBD1. Germline assignment: CDR1 MNHEY and CDR2 SMNVEV (reference sequence). This CDR3 has 18 residues. Trimming took 1 base from V and 0 from J; bases not matched to a gene: 6. Written as DNA, the CDR3 is TGTGCCAGCAGTTTATTCGGACAGGACTACTCCTATAATTCACCCCTCCACTTT. Its protein is CASSLFGQDYSYNSPLHF.

In its sample, this clonotype was seen a few times. A read error is possible here, since a much larger clone lies one base away. The chain couples TRBV18 to TRBJ2-3; perhaps D is TRBD1 or TRBD2 (6 bases each). The V gene's germline CDR1 is KGHSH and CDR2 LQKENI. The CDR3 runs 15 residues. The V gene lost 8 bases and the J gene lost 1 base, with 16 bases spanning the gap. CDR3 nucleotides: TGTGCCAGCAGACTAGGGGGAGCGCGCACAGATACGCAGTATTTT. It yields the protein CASRLGGARTDTQYF.

This clonotype was observed many times. The chain carries TRBV6-1 and TRBJ1-6; D not certain. The CDR3 consists of 16 residues. Trimming took 0 bases from V and 11 from J, leaving 17 bases between them. The germline V gene encodes CDR1 MNHNS and CDR2 SASEGT. The CDR3, as DNA: TGTGCCAGCAGTGAAGCGGGGTGGAGGATGGGGACACCCCTCCACTTT. It is translated as CASSEAGWRMGTPLHF.

This clonotype appeared many times. This chain joins TRBV18 and TRBJ1-1, with 7 nucleotides matching TRBD1. V shed 3 bases, J shed 0 bases, and the junction held 7 bases outside the gene matches. Germline V gene sequence: CDR1 KGHSH, CDR2 LQKENI. The CDR3 contains 16 residues. CDR3 protein: CASSPTDRRMNTEAFF. The CDR3 nucleotides are TGTGCCAGCTCACCGACGGACAGGCGCATGAACACTGAAGCTTTCTTT.

V is TRBV5-1 and J is TRBJ2-7; 11 positions agree with TRBD1. Germline V lookup: CDR1 SGHRS, CDR2 YFSETQ. V lost 4 bases and J lost 2; bases outside the gene matches: 14. CDR3 length equals 18 residues. CDR3 coding DNA: TGCGCCAGCAGCATAGGGACAGGGGGAATTTCTCATGCCTACGAGCAGTACTTC. Protein: CASSIGTGGISHAYEQYF.

This clonotype has at least ten counts. This chain joins TRBV7-2 and TRBJ2-3, with 8 bases aligning to TRBD2. Germline loops: CDR1 SGHTA, CDR2 FQGNSA. With V trimmed by 4 bases and J by 2 bases, 5 bases remained unmatched. The CDR3 is 15 amino acids. The CDR3, as DNA: TGTGCCAGCAGCTCGGGACTAGGGGTCACAGATACGCAGTATTTT. Protein product: CASSSGLGVTDTQYF. Supplemented by reference TRBV7-2 and TRBJ2-3, the full variable domain reads GAGVSQSPSNKVTEKGKDVELRCDPISGHTALYWYRQSLGQGLEFLIYFQGNSAPDKSGLPSDRFSAERTGGSVSTLTIQRTQQEDSAVYLCASSSGLGVTDTQYFGPGTRLTVL.

The genes are TRBV2 and TRBJ2-5; TRBD2 matches 9 bases. V shed 11 bases and J 1 base; nucleotides not matched to a gene: 11. Germline CDR1 reads SNHLY; CDR2 reads FYNNEI. The CDR3 spans 15 residues. In nucleotides, the CDR3 is TGTGCCGGCCGGGGGACTAGCACTATCCAAGAGACCCAGTACTTC. Amino acids: CAGRGTSTIQETQYF.

This clonotype was seen at least ten times. The CDR3 spells CASSPLTSGDGTDTQYF. CDR3 DNA: TGTGCCAGCAGCCCCCTGACTAGCGGGGACGGCACAGATACGCAGTATTTT. The chain combines TRBV11-2 with TRBJ2-3, with 11 bases aligning to TRBD2. Germline lookup yields CDR1 SGHAT and CDR2 FQNNGV. With 5 bases clipped from V and 1 base from J, the junction kept 8 bases outside the gene matches. This CDR3 is built from 17 residues.

V is TRBV27 and J is TRBJ1-2; no clear D gene. Per germline, CDR1 MNHEY and CDR2 SMNVEV (reference sequence). There are 12 residues in the CDR3. The germline V and J ends were trimmed by 7 bases and 8 bases, with 14 bases remaining between them. Here the CDR3 reads CASNSGEDGYTF. DNA for the CDR3: TGTGCCAGCAATTCCGGGGAAGACGGCTACACCTTC.

This clonotype was detected ten times or more. This chain joins TRBV6-1 and TRBJ1-1; D uncertain. The V gene lost 5 bases and the J gene lost 1 base, with 8 bases spanning the gap. Germline V gives CDR1 MNHNS, CDR2 SASEGT. The length of the CDR3 is 13 residues. CDR3 DNA: TGTGCCAGCAGTTATTCACAGAACACTGAAGCTTTCTTT. It is translated as CASSYSQNTEAFF.

The chain has TRBV5-1 and TRBJ2-2; D remains ambiguous. The V end was cut by 0 bases, the J end by 1 base, with 7 bases between. The CDR3 totals 15 residues. The germline V gene has CDR1 SGHRS and CDR2 YFSETQ. The CDR3 region is CASSLAAGNTGELFF. In nucleotides, the CDR3 is TGCGCCAGCAGCTTGGCCGCTGGGAACACCGGGGAGCTGTTTTTT. The variable domain in full, with the rest retrieved from reference TRBV5-1 and TRBJ2-2, is KAGVTQTPRYLIKTRGQQVTLSCSPISGHRSVSWYQQTPGQGLQFLFEYFSETQRNKGNFPGRFSGRQFSNSRSEMNVSTLELGDSALYLCASSLAAGNTGELFFGEGSRLTVL.

The table lists this clonotype with many counts. The chain is built from TRBV30 and TRBJ2-5, with D uncertain. V was clipped by 3 bases and J by 5 bases, with 19 bases between them. The CDR3 sequence is 15 residues long. Germline CDR1 GTSNPN, CDR2 SVGIG (reference sequence). Here the CDR3 reads CAWRRRTPDGETQYF. The CDR3, as DNA: TGTGCCTGGAGAAGAAGGACCCCTGATGGGGAGACCCAGTACTTC.

In its sample, this clonotype was seen many times. The chain's CDR3 is CSARDSQTYSNQPQHF. CDR3 nucleotide sequence: TGCAGTGCTAGAGATTCACAGACTTATAGCAATCAGCCCCAGCATTTT. The chain employs TRBV20-1 and TRBJ1-5, with D unclear. Germline lookup yields CDR1 DFQATT and CDR2 SNEGSKA (reference sequence). The V and J ends lost 0 bases and 0 bases respectively, with 12 bases between them. This CDR3 contains 16 residues.

This clonotype was found a few times. The CDR3: CASSRGPPKEETQYF. The CDR3 coding sequence is TGCGCCAGCAGCCGAGGACCCCCGAAGGAGGAGACCCAGTACTTC. This rearrangement joins TRBV4-3 to TRBJ2-5, with unresolved D. In germline, CDR1 is LGHNA, CDR2 YSLEER. The CDR3 runs to 15 residues. Between the trimmed V and J ends, which lost 4 bases and 5 bases, there was a span of 17 bases.

The rearrangement joins TRBV5-8 to TRBJ2-7; D assignment may be TRBD1 or TRBD2 (6 bases each). The CDR3 extends over 14 amino acids. V was cut by 1 base and J by 2 bases, with 10 bases left in between. Germline CDR1 and CDR2: SGHTS and YDEGEE. The CDR3 sequence is CASSLKGGPYEQYF. The CDR3 DNA follows: TGTGCCAGCAGCTTGAAGGGGGGCCCCTACGAGCAGTACTTC. Complete variable domain (other parts from reference TRBV5-8 and TRBJ2-7): EAGVTQSPTHLIKTRGQQATLRCSPISGHTSVYWYQQALGLGLQFLLWYDEGEERNRGNFPPRFSGRQFPNYSSELNVNALELEDSALYLCASSLKGGPYEQYFGPGTRLTVT.

This clonotype came up many times. DNA for the CDR3: TGTGCCAGCAGCGACCCTGGGGAGCAGTACTTC. It translates to CASSDPGEQYF. This sequence joins TRBV9 and TRBJ2-7; D gene unclear. CDR3 length equals 11 residues. Germline V lookup: CDR1 SGDLS, CDR2 YYNGEE. V was cut by 3 bases and J by 7 bases, with 8 bases left in between.

This clonotype appeared many times. The V call is TRBV18, the J call TRBJ1-4; D may be TRBD1 (5 bases). The V gene lost 4 bases and the J gene lost 7 bases, with 16 bases spanning the gap. Germline V CDR1 and CDR2: KGHSH, LQKENI. This CDR3 has 15 amino acids. DNA for the CDR3: TGTGCCAGCTCACGATCAATGGGGGAATCTGAAAAACTGTTTTTT. Protein: CASSRSMGESEKLFF.

This clonotype was picked up many times. The chain combines TRBV6-1 with TRBJ2-5, with TRBD1 matching 7 bases. V was clipped by 4 bases and J by 5 bases; unmatched bases: 10. Per the germline V gene, CDR1 is MNHNS and CDR2 is SASEGT. The CDR3 has 15 amino acids. The chain's CDR3 is CASSAPAGTAETQYF. The CDR3 DNA reads TGTGCCAGCAGTGCCCCCGCCGGGACAGCCGAGACCCAGTACTTC.

The chain uses TRBV28 and TRBJ1-2, with no clear D. CDR1 and CDR2 (germline): MDHEN, SYDVKM. The CDR3 runs to 14 residues. Trimming shortened V by 3 bases and J by 11 bases, and 19 bases separated the two germline ends. The CDR3: CASSFPRTFIGYTF. DNA of the CDR3: TGTGCCAGCAGTTTTCCCCGAACCTTTATAGGGTACACCTTC.

The V and J genes are TRBV19 and TRBJ1-2; weak D call: TRBD1 (6 bases). The CDR3 runs 14 residues. V was trimmed by 6 bases and J by 0 bases, leaving 11 bases between them. CDR1 is LNHDA, CDR2 SQIVND, per germline (reference sequence). The CDR3 DNA follows: TGTGCCAGTAGGTCTGCAGGGGCTAACTATGGCTACACCTTC. It encodes CASRSAGANYGYTF.

The CDR3 coding sequence is TGCGCCAGCAGCCAAGTGAGCCAGGGCAATCAGCCCCAGCATTTT. It specifies CASSQVSQGNQPQHF. The chain joins TRBV4-3 to TRBJ1-5; D ambiguous. CDR1 and CDR2 (germline): LGHNA, YSLEER. V was trimmed by 1 base and J by 2 bases, leaving 9 bases between them. This CDR3 comprises 15 residues.

As concerns this clonotype: This may be a read error: a much more frequent sequence differs by one nucleotide. CDR3 region: CASRGSGGNNKQFF. The CDR3 bases are TGTGCCAGCAGAGGTAGCGGGGGGAATAATAAGCAGTTCTTC. The rearrangement links TRBV6-2 or TRBV6-3 to TRBJ2-1, with 10 bases that match TRBD2. Trimming removed 6 bases from V and 11 bases from J; junction bases left unmatched: 10. Germline-derived CDR1 and CDR2 are MNHEY and SVGEGT. The CDR3 spans 14 residues.

This clonotype occurred many times. V is TRBV28 and J is TRBJ1-6; D not resolved. CDR1 MDHEN and CDR2 SYDVKM come from the germline V gene. Trimming shortened V by 7 bases and J by 0 bases, and 13 bases separated the two germline ends. The CDR3 totals 16 residues. The CDR3 DNA sequence: TGTGCCAGCACCTTTGGCGCGAGCTCCTATAATTCACCCCTCCACTTT. Amino acids: CASTFGASSYNSPLHF.

This clonotype was detected ten times or more. The rearrangement uses TRBV20-1 and TRBJ1-1; D is perhaps TRBD1 (5 bases). The CDR3 length is 14 residues. Trimming removed 2 bases at V and 7 bases at J, with 17 bases between. Germline V gene lookup returns CDR1 DFQATT and CDR2 SNEGSKA (reference sequence). CDR3 amino acids: CSARTTGPASEAFF. In nucleotides, the CDR3 is TGCAGTGCTAGAACAACAGGCCCGGCGAGTGAAGCTTTCTTT.

This clonotype came up many times. The chain carries TRBV27 and TRBJ1-4, with 7 bases fitting TRBD1. The CDR3 totals 15 residues. CDR1 is MNHEY and CDR2 is SMNVEV in the germline V gene (reference sequence). V dropped 5 bases and J dropped 4; count of bases not matched to a gene: 7. The DNA for the CDR3 is TGTGCCAGCAGTCCTCGACAGGGCTTTAATGAAAAACTGTTTTTT. This gives the protein CASSPRQGFNEKLFF.

This clonotype has a handful of counts. This sequence joins TRBV7-3 and TRBJ2-7, with TRBD2 identical over 8 bases. The CDR3 is 15 residues long. Germline CDR1 and CDR2: SGHTA and FQGTGA. With V trimmed by 0 bases and J by 6 bases, 7 bases remained unmatched. CDR3 amino acids: CASSLTARGGSEQYF. For the CDR3, the DNA is TGTGCCAGCAGCTTAACCGCCCGGGGGGGCTCCGAGCAGTACTTC. The whole variable domain, filled in from reference TRBV7-3 and TRBJ2-7, reads GAGVSQTPSNKVTEKGKYVELRCDPISGHTALYWYRQSLGQGPEFLIYFQGTGAADDSGLPNDRFFAVRPEGSVSTLKIQRTERGDSAVYLCASSLTARGGSEQYFGPGTRLTVT.

This clonotype was observed many times. The chain uses TRBV20-1 and TRBJ1-3; the D gene is possibly TRBD1 (5 bases). In germline, CDR1 is DFQATT, CDR2 SNEGSKA (reference sequence). Between the trimmed V and J ends, which lost 6 bases and 0 bases, there was a span of 18 bases. This CDR3 has 16 residues. CDR3 amino acids: CSAYRQTTSSGNTIYF. As DNA, the CDR3 is TGCAGTGCGTACAGACAGACTACGAGCTCTGGAAACACCATATATTTT.

This clonotype was observed many times. J is TRBJ2-7 and V is TRBV11-2, with D possibly called TRBD1 or TRBD2 (6 bases each). The germline V and J ends were trimmed by 6 bases and 6 bases, with 15 bases remaining between them. Germline CDR1 is SGHAT and CDR2 is FQNNGV. The CDR3 covers 13 residues. This CDR3 reads CASSLHGGSEQYF. In DNA, the CDR3 is TGTGCCAGCAGTCTCCACGGGGGCTCCGAGCAGTACTTC. Full variable domain (remainder filled in from reference TRBV11-2 and TRBJ2-7): EAGVAQSPRYKIIEKRQSVAFWCNPISGHATLYWYQQILGQGPKLLIQFQNNGVVDDSQLPKDRFSAERLKGVDSTLKIQPAKLEDSAVYLCASSLHGGSEQYFGPGTRLTVT.

As regards this clonotype: A much more abundant neighbour one base away suggests this may be a read error. This chain connects TRBV3-1 to TRBJ2-3, with a weak D call TRBD2 (6 bases). From germline, CDR1 is LGHDT and CDR2 YNNKEL (reference sequence). This CDR3 is 15 amino acids long. DNA of the CDR3: TGTGTCAGCAGCCAAGTGGCTAGCGGCACAGATACGCAGTATTTT. As protein: CVSSQVASGTDTQYF.